Here is one TCR beta chain with its context. Its target is not known. This record belongs to a study of shared clonotypes between healthy human individuals. The study's findings and limits: Expectations were that clonotype sharing among donors would be affected by sequencing depth. When compared with the clonotypes that were shared by all four sorted-subset donors, the non-shared clonotypes turned out to have lower generation probabilities.

Clones were sequenced by immunoSEQ multiplex PCR, and TCRdb holds only the in-frame ones, with some missing. The data contain 330,000 or so clones, 73% of them singletons. V was trimmed by 2 bases and J by 7 bases, leaving 12 bases between them. From germline, CDR1 is SGDLS and CDR2 YYNGEE. The CDR3 extends over 14 amino acids. All the donors were Caucasian adults who lived in Nashville, Tennessee. What was sequenced was memory CD4+ T cells sorted from blood. Stated subset: CD45RA-negative fraction. The J gene is TRBJ2-2, the V gene TRBV9; D possibly uses TRBD1 or TRBD2 (5 bases each). This sequence originates from a man in his thirties or forties in good health. The CDR3 DNA reads as TGTGCCAGCAGCGTGATGGGGGTGAACGGGGAGCTGTTTTTT. Its protein is CASSVMGVNGELFF.